One sample yielded the 24 T cell receptor beta chains listed below, sequenced in a study of cytomegalovirus exposure and HLA in healthy donors. 60 Vbeta and 13 Jbeta primers were used in PCR. Some clones are missing from TCRdb's copy, which holds only in-frame ones; the method was immunoSEQ multiplex PCR. The sample includes roughly 140,000 clones, just under 85% of them seen just once. Sequencing was carried out using PBMCs. All receptors derive from a woman aged 55-69 years in good health and CMV-seropositive.

The V gene is TRBV2, the J gene TRBJ1-5, with D perhaps matching TRBD1 (6 bases). The CDR3 spans 15 residues. Looked up from germline, CDR1 is SNHLY and CDR2 is FYNNEI. Trimming left V 2 bases short and J 2 bases short, with 10 bases between. The CDR3 DNA reads as TGTGCCAGCAGTGAAATGACAGGAGGCAATCAGCCCCAGCATTTT. It is translated as CASSEMTGGNQPQHF.

The chain couples TRBV19 to TRBJ2-7; D is perhaps TRBD2 (5 bases). CDR3 length: 12 residues. Germline assignment: CDR1 LNHDA and CDR2 SQIVND (reference sequence). Deletions cut 9 bases from V and 3 bases from J, with 12 bases between. This chain's CDR3 is CASRDGDYEQYF. As DNA, the CDR3 is TGTGCCAGCAGAGACGGGGACTACGAGCAGTACTTC.

The V call is TRBV28, the J call TRBJ1-3; tentative D call: TRBD1 (6 bases). This CDR3 spans 13 amino acids. The germline V gene has CDR1 MDHEN and CDR2 SYDVKM. Trimming stripped 6 bases from V and 2 bases from J, with 8 bases between. Here the CDR3 reads CASRRTAGNTIYF. The CDR3 DNA reads as TGTGCCAGCAGAAGGACAGCTGGAAACACCATATATTTT.

The gene calls are TRBV5-1 and TRBJ2-7, with D possibly TRBD1 on 7 matching bases. This CDR3 has 13 residues. Germline lookup yields CDR1 SGHRS and CDR2 YFSETQ. V lost 5 bases and J 3 bases, leaving 12 bases between the germline ends. CDR3 amino acids: CASSPGGIYEQYF. CDR3 nucleotides: TGCGCCAGCAGTCCAGGGGGGATCTACGAGCAGTACTTC.

The genes are TRBV28 and TRBJ2-7; D is uncertain. Germline V CDR1 and CDR2: MDHEN, SYDVKM. The ends were cut back, 8 bases at V and 0 bases at J, with 8 bases in the middle. The CDR3 is made up of 12 amino acids. CDR3 amino acids: CASGQASYEQYF. CDR3 in DNA: TGTGCCAGCGGCCAGGCCTCCTACGAGCAGTACTTC.

The chain has TRBV2 and TRBJ2-7; D is ambiguous. This CDR3 comprises 10 residues. Germline V lookup: CDR1 SNHLY, CDR2 FYNNEI. Trimming took off 7 bases at V and 4 bases at J, with 5 bases between the two ends. CDR3 DNA sequence: TGTGCCAGCAACAAATACGAGCAGTACTTC. Translated, it gives CASNKYEQYF.

The chain employs TRBV7-2 and TRBJ2-3; D might be TRBD1 (6 bases). Trimming cost V 2 bases and J 11 bases, with 8 bases left between them. The germline V gene has CDR1 SGHTA and CDR2 FQGNSA. The CDR3 has 11 amino acids. The CDR3 reads CASSLRTEQYF. Written as DNA, the CDR3 is TGTGCCAGCAGCTTAAGGACAGAGCAGTATTTT.

This sequence joins TRBV11-3 and TRBJ1-3; no clear D. This CDR3 has 17 amino acids. Trimming took off 0 bases at V and 0 bases at J, with 12 bases between the two ends. Germline V gene lookup returns CDR1 SGHNT and CDR2 YENEEA. The CDR3 DNA follows: TGTGCCAGCAGCTTAGATCTTGAGAGTCGCTCTGGAAACACCATATATTTT. Encoded protein: CASSLDLESRSGNTIYF.

This chain links TRBV7-8 with TRBJ1-5; D is possibly TRBD1 (5 bases). The CDR3 length is 15 residues. Trimming shortened V by 3 bases and J by 2 bases, and 11 bases separated the two germline ends. Germline CDR1 and CDR2: SGHVS and FQNEAQ. DNA for the CDR3: TGTGCCAGCAGCTTGAGGACAAGTGGCAATCAGCCCCAGCATTTT. Amino acids: CASSLRTSGNQPQHF.

This clone has a handful of counts. The rearrangement uses TRBV11-1 and TRBJ2-7; D possibly corresponds to TRBD2 (5 bases). The V end lost 5 bases, the J end lost 0 bases, and 8 bases lay between the germline ends. Germline V gene lookup returns CDR1 SGHAT and CDR2 FQDESV (reference sequence). CDR3 length: 13 amino acids. CDR3 protein: CASSERSSYEQYF. The CDR3, as DNA: TGTGCCAGCAGCGAGCGGAGCTCCTACGAGCAGTACTTC. Based on the CDR3 plus reference TRBV11-1 and TRBJ2-7, the full variable domain is EAEVAQSPRYKITEKSQAVAFWCDPISGHATLYWYRQILGQGPELLVQFQDESVVDDSQLPKDRFSAERLKGVDSTLKIQPAELGDSAMYLCASSERSSYEQYFGPGTRLTVT.

The chain links TRBV7-2 to TRBJ2-3, with 8 bases matching TRBD1. Germline-derived CDR1 and CDR2 are SGHTA and FQGNSA. This CDR3 spans 14 amino acids. V shed 8 bases and J 3 bases; nucleotides not matched to a gene: 7. Written as DNA, the CDR3 is TGTGCCAGCTGCCGGGACAGGTGGACAGATACGCAGTATTTT. It specifies CASCRDRWTDTQYF.

The V gene is TRBV13, the J gene TRBJ1-2, with 7 nucleotides matching TRBD1. This CDR3 spans 16 amino acids. The V and J ends lost 5 bases and 0 bases, in that order; junction bases with no gene match: 9. Germline V lookup: CDR1 PRHDT, CDR2 FYEKMQ (reference sequence). CDR3: CASSISFRGSNYGYTF. The CDR3 region has the DNA TGTGCCAGCAGCATTTCATTCAGGGGGTCTAACTATGGCTACACCTTC. The whole variable domain, remainder taken from reference TRBV13 and TRBJ1-2, is AAGVIQSPRHLIKEKRETATLKCYPIPRHDTVYWYQQGPGQDPQFLISFYEKMQSDKGSIPDRFSAQQFSDYHSELNMSSLELGDSALYFCASSISFRGSNYGYTFGSGTRLTVV.

This clone was recorded once. The chain links TRBV28 to TRBJ1-2; D is unresolved. The V gene's germline CDR1 is MDHEN and CDR2 SYDVKM. The CDR3 covers 14 residues. Deletions cut 10 bases from V and 4 bases from J, with 19 bases between. CDR3 DNA: TGTGCCACAAGCGCGGGGATTCGGAGCTATGGCTACACCTTC. Amino acids: CATSAGIRSYGYTF.

The rearrangement links TRBV5-6 to TRBJ1-1; D remains ambiguous. Germline V gives CDR1 SGHDT, CDR2 YYEEEE. This CDR3 is 12 amino acids long. V dropped 3 bases and J dropped 8 bases, with 11 bases sitting between them. The CDR3 DNA reads TGTGCCAGCAGCTCCCCGGGAGGAGAAGCTTTCTTT. As protein: CASSSPGGEAFF.

This chain uses TRBV7-9 with TRBJ2-5; 7 bases are shared with TRBD1. The CDR3 has 12 residues. J gave up 3 bases and V 6 bases, and 1 base lay outside the gene matches. Germline CDR1 is SEHNR and CDR2 is FQNEAQ (reference sequence). The CDR3 bases are TGTGCCAGCAGGGGGACAGAAGAGACCCAGTACTTC. Its protein is CASRGTEETQYF.

The rearrangement joins TRBV19 to TRBJ2-7, with 8 bases lining up with TRBD1. CDR1 is LNHDA and CDR2 is SQIVND in the germline V gene (reference sequence). This CDR3 is 15 amino acids long. Trimming took 4 bases from V and 1 from J; bases not matched to a gene: 6. This CDR3 is CASSSTGGFSYEQYF. CDR3 in DNA: TGTGCCAGTAGTAGCACAGGGGGTTTTTCCTACGAGCAGTACTTC. Drawing the rest from reference TRBV19 and TRBJ2-7, the complete variable domain is DGGITQSPKYLFRKEGQNVTLSCEQNLNHDAMYWYRQDPGQGLRLIYYSQIVNDFQKGDIAEGYSVSREKKESFPLTVTSAQKNPTAFYLCASSSTGGFSYEQYFGPGTRLTVT.

This clone was detected only once. This sequence joins TRBV5-1 and TRBJ2-1, with a weak D call TRBD1 (5 bases). The V and J ends lost 2 bases and 0 bases respectively, with 15 bases between them. Germline V gene sequence: CDR1 SGHRS, CDR2 YFSETQ. This CDR3 comprises 17 residues. CDR3: CASSFPPTASSYNEQFF. The CDR3 DNA reads as TGCGCCAGCAGCTTCCCGCCGACAGCGAGCTCCTACAATGAGCAGTTCTTC.

The V gene is TRBV5-4, the J gene TRBJ2-1, with 14 bases lining up with TRBD2. The junction had 5 bases not matched to a gene; V was cut back by 3 bases and J by 6 bases. The CDR3 has 16 residues. The germline CDR1 and CDR2 sequences are SGHNT and YYREEE (reference sequence). DNA for the CDR3: TGTGCCAGCAGCTCCCCGGGACTAGCGGGAGTCAATGAGCAGTTCTTC. Translation gives CASSSPGLAGVNEQFF.

The gene calls are TRBV28 and TRBJ2-7; D is undetermined. Trimming shortened V by 8 bases and J by 0 bases, and 14 bases separated the two germline ends. This CDR3 is built from 14 residues. Germline lookup yields CDR1 MDHEN and CDR2 SYDVKM. The DNA of the CDR3 is TGTGCCAGCGGAGACCAACCTACCTCCTACGAGCAGTACTTC. It codes for CASGDQPTSYEQYF.

The V call is TRBV18, the J call TRBJ1-2; no reliable D call. CDR1 and CDR2 (germline): KGHSH, LQKENI. Trimming took off 4 bases at V and 0 bases at J, with 9 bases between the two ends. The CDR3 is 14 amino acids. CDR3 DNA sequence: TGTGCCAGCTCACAGCAAGCCTCTAACTATGGCTACACCTTC. Translation gives CASSQQASNYGYTF.

J is TRBJ2-6 and V is TRBV7-9; perhaps TRBD2 as D (6 bases). The germline V gene has CDR1 SEHNR and CDR2 FQNEAQ (reference sequence). V was clipped by 10 bases and J by 0 bases, with 16 bases between them. The CDR3 has 16 amino acids. The CDR3 reads CANTGTSSSGANVLTF. Here the CDR3 DNA reads TGTGCCAACACCGGGACTTCATCCTCTGGGGCCAACGTCCTGACTTTC.

J is TRBJ1-1 and V is TRBV7-8; the D is unclear. The CDR3 consists of 15 residues. CDR1 SGHVS and CDR2 FQNEAQ come from the germline V gene. V was trimmed by 4 bases and J by 3 bases, leaving 15 bases between them. CDR3 nucleotide sequence: TGTGCCAGCAGCTCCCTCGAGCTTGTGGACACTGAAGCTTTCTTT. Translating gives CASSSLELVDTEAFF.

The table lists this clone with a few counts. J is TRBJ1-1 and V is TRBV2; weak D call: TRBD1 (5 bases). CDR1 SNHLY and CDR2 FYNNEI come from the germline V gene. V lost 6 bases and J 8 bases, leaving 13 bases between the germline ends. This CDR3 contains 12 residues. The DNA of the CDR3 is TGTGCCAGCAGCCCAGGACACTCCGAAGCTTTCTTT. Protein: CASSPGHSEAFF. Looking up the rest from reference TRBV2 and TRBJ1-1 gives the full variable domain: EPEVTQTPSHQVTQMGQEVILRCVPISNHLYFYWYRQILGQKVEFLVSFYNNEISEKSEIFDDQFSVERPDGSNFTLKIRSTKLEDSAMYFCASSPGHSEAFFGQGTRLTVV.

The V gene is TRBV27, the J gene TRBJ1-2, with TRBD1 matching 7 bases. The CDR3 loop spans 14 amino acids. Germline CDR1 MNHEY, CDR2 SMNVEV (reference sequence). V lost 4 bases, J lost 4 bases, and 6 bases stayed unmatched. DNA of the CDR3: TGTGCCAGCAGTTCCCCACAGGGGAGCTATGGCTACACCTTC. This sequence encodes CASSSPQGSYGYTF.